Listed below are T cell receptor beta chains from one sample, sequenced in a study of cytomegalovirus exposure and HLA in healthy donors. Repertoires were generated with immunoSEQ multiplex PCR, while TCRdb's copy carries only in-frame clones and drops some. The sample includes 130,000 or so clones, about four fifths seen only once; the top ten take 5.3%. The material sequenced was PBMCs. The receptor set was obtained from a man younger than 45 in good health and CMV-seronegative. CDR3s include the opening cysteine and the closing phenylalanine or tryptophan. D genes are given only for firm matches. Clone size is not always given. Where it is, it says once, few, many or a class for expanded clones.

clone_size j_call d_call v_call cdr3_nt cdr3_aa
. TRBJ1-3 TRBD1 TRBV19 TGTGCCACTAGGGACAGTGGCTCTGGAAACACCATATATTTT CATRDSGSGNTIYF
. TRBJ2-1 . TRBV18 TGTGCCAGCTCACTACAGGGTCTCTACAATGAGCAGTTCTTC CASSLQGLYNEQFF
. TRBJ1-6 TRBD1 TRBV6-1 TGTGCCAGCAGTGAATGGGGCCCGGGACAGGGGGGCTCACCCCTCCACTTT CASSEWGPGQGGSPLHF
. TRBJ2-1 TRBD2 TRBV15 TGTGCCACCAGCAGAAGCGGGGGGACGAGGGAGCAGTTCTTC CATSRSGGTREQFF
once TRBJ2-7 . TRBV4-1 TGCGCCAGCAGCCAATTGGAGGGATACGAGCAGTACTTC CASSQLEGYEQYF
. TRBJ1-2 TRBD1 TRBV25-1 TGTGCCAGCAGTGAAGGGGGACAGCGCGGCTACACCTTC CASSEGGQRGYTF
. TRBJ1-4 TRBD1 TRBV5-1 TGCGCCAGCAGCCCGGACCGACAGGGCTGGGGTGAAAAACTGTTTTTT CASSPDRQGWGEKLFF
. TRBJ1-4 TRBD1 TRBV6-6 TGTGCCAGCAGTGAGGACAGGGCGGATGAAAAACTGTTTTTT CASSEDRADEKLFF
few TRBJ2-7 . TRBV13 TGTGCCAGCAGCAACCTTCGGGGTGGCGAGCAGTACTTC CASSNLRGGEQYF
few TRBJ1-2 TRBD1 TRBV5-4 TGTGCCAGCAGCGAATCAACAGGGGTCGGCTATGGCTACACCTTC CASSESTGVGYGYTF
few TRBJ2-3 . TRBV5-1 TGCGCCAGCAGCTTATATGAGGTAGATACGCAGTATTTT CASSLYEVDTQYF
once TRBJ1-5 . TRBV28 TGTGCCAGCAGTTGGAGACAGGGCAATCAGCCCCAGCATTTT CASSWRQGNQPQHF
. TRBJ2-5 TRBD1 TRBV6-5 TGTGCCAGCAGTTATCACAGGGGGCGGGAGACCCAGTACTTC CASSYHRGRETQYF
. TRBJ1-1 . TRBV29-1 TGCAGCGGGAAGGGGGGGTGGGGTATGAACACTGAAGCTTTCTTT CSGKGGWGMNTEAFF
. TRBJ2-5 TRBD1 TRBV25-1 TGTGCCAGCAGTGAATATCGCACAGGGGTCCAAGAGACCCAGTACTTC CASSEYRTGVQETQYF
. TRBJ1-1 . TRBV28 TGTGCCAGTCATCCCCTGAACACTGAAGCTTTCTTT CASHPLNTEAFF
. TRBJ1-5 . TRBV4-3 TGCGCCAGCAGCCAAGATCTACAGTATAGCAATCAGCCCCAGCATTTT CASSQDLQYSNQPQHF
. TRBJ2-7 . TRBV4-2 TGTGCCAGCAGCATTTCCGGGACACTCTACGAGCAGTACTTC CASSISGTLYEQYF
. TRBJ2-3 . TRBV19 TGTGCCAGTACCCGAGGGAGAGAGACAGATACGCAGTATTTT CASTRGRETDTQYF
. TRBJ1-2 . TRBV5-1 TGCGCCAGCAGCCGGGACATCGGGGAAGGTAGAGGCTACACCTTC CASSRDIGEGRGYTF
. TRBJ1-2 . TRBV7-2 TGTGCCAGCAGCCCAGACAGGTTTTATGGCTACACCTTC CASSPDRFYGYTF
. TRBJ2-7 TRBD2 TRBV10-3 TGTGCCATCGCCGACGGGGGGGGCGGATACGAGCAGTACTTC CAIADGGGGYEQYF
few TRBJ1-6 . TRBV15 TGTGCCATCGCGGCCAACCGGGACAATCGGTCACCCCTCCACTTT CAIAANRDNRSPLHF
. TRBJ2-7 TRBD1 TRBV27 TGTGCCAGCAGTTTACAGGGGGCGGTGTACGAGCAGTACTTC CASSLQGAVYEQYF
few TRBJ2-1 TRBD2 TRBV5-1 TGCGCCAGCAGCTTGGAGCTAGCGGGGGGAAATGAGCAGTTCTTC CASSLELAGGNEQFF
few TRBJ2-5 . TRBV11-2 TGTGCCAGCAGCCCACGGGGGTTTGAGACCCAGTACTTC CASSPRGFETQYF
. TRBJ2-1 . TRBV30 TGTGCCTGGAGTGTATACCCCGGGAATGAGCAGTTCTTC CAWSVYPGNEQFF
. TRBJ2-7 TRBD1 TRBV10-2 TGCGCCAGCCGGGACAGGCATAACTCCTACGAGCAGTACTTC CASRDRHNSYEQYF
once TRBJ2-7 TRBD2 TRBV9 TGTGCCAGCAGCGTAGGGACTAGCGAAACCTACGAGCAGTACTTC CASSVGTSETYEQYF
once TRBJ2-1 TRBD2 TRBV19 TGTGCCAGTAGTATAGATTTGGCGGGGGGCCCCAATGAGCAGTTCTTC CASSIDLAGGPNEQFF
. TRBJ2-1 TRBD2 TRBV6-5 TGTGCCAGCAGTAGGACTAGCGGGAGAGACGAGCAGTTCTTC CASSRTSGRDEQFF
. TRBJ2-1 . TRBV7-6 TGTGCCAGCAGCTTAGCGGCGGCGCCGAGCTCCTACAATGAGCAGTTCTTC CASSLAAAPSSYNEQFF
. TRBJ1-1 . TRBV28 TGTGCCAGCAGTTTTTGGTCCAGCGGGGAGCATCCTGAAGCTTTCTTT CASSFWSSGEHPEAFF
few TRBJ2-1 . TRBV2 TGTGCCAGCAGGCTACTTCATAATGAGCAGTTCTTC CASRLLHNEQFF
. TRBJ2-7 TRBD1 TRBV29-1 TGCAGCGTGGGCGGGCAGGGGGCTCTCGAGCAGTACTTC CSVGGQGALEQYF
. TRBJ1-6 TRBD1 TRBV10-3 TGTGCCATCAGTGGGACAGGGCTTAATTCACCCCTCCACTTT CAISGTGLNSPLHF
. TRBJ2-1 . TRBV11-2 TGTGCCAGCAGCTTAGTTAGGGGAGAGCAGTTCTTC CASSLVRGEQFF
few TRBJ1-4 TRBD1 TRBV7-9 TGTGCCAGCAGCCGGACAGGGTTTGGAGAAAAACTGTTTTTT CASSRTGFGEKLFF
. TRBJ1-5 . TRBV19 TGTGCCAGCCAACCTCAGGGCGAGGGCAATCAGCCCCAGCATTTT CASQPQGEGNQPQHF
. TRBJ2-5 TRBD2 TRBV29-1 TGCAGCGTGGGGGGGAGGGCACAAGAGACCCAGTACTTC CSVGGRAQETQYF
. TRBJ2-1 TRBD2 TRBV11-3 TGTGCCAGCAGCCCACAAGCGGGGGGAACTCACTACAATGAGCAGTTCTTC CASSPQAGGTHYNEQFF